This T cell receptor beta chain stems from a study of T-cell memory formation after mild COVID-19. Study in general: Largely, TCR clusters stayed within a single donor.

TCR alpha and TCR beta cDNA libraries carrying sample barcodes and UMIs came from 5'RACE with constant-segment primers. TCRdb passed the 5' RACE reads through MiXCR, listing each CDR3 protein once. The data contain 140,000 to 150,000 distinct CDR3 sequences, about 19% of them singletons. Turning to this clonotype: Its antigen remains unknown.

Study observations and caveats: Clones that shrank (day 15 to 85) were balanced CD4/CD8, whereas later expanders leaned CD4+.

The CDR3 sequence is 15 residues long. The V and J ends lost 4 bases and 3 bases respectively, with 16 bases between them. The genes are TRBV12-3 or TRBV12-4 and TRBJ2-7; D might be TRBD1 or TRBD2, each matching 7 bases. Sequencing used PBMCs or a T cell subset sorted from them (not recorded which). The receptor was derived from an adult woman who had mild COVID-19 (a few samples of this study predate the infection). Cell type and time point are not known. The CDR3, as DNA: TGTGCCAGCAGTTCCCCGGGGAGGGGGCACTACGAGCAGTACTTC. Translating it yields CASSSPGRGHYEQYF.